This T cell receptor beta chain was sequenced in a study of CD8 T cells in ankylosing spondylitis. Germline lookup yields CDR1 DFQATT and CDR2 SNEGSKA (reference sequence). The V gene end was trimmed by 3 bases and the J gene end by 2 bases; junction bases not matched to a gene: 7. The CDR3 is 16 amino acids. By quantitative 5'-RACE with molecular barcodes, the TCR beta libraries were made. Each CDR3 protein gets one entry after TCRdb re-called the 5' RACE reads with MiXCR. The sample comprises approximately 540,000 distinct CDR3 sequences, approximately 11% of which are singletons, and around 7% rests with the top ten. Study-wide results and limits: Peripheral blood held disease-linked clones only at relatively low frequency, and these were CD8+. Matched ankylosing spondylitis synovial fluid reportedly contained a significantly enriched population of disease-linked clones. A TCR beta motif made of several highly homologous variants seemed typical of ankylosing spondylitis blood. Past research had described some motif variants in reactive arthritis synovial fluid and blood.

Notes on this clonotype: What it binds is not known.

The clonotype comes from a male donor with ankylosing spondylitis. The chain employs TRBV20-1 and TRBJ2-5; 12 nucleotides align to TRBD2. The sequenced sample consisted of blood, either unsorted or a sorted T cell fraction (not recorded which). The CDR3 loop is CSARKLAGGEQETQYF. DNA for the CDR3: TGCAGTGCTAGGAAGCTAGCGGGAGGGGAACAAGAGACCCAGTACTTC.